One and the same sample provided the 16 T cell receptor beta chains below, sequenced in a study of T cells in Graves' hyperthyroidism and ophthalmopathy. Amplified TCR beta CDR3 regions derived from RNA transcripts. Using the HTBI primer set, a first-round RT-PCR was run on the TCR CDR3. A single record per CDR3 protein comes from TCRdb applying MiXCR to the multiplex PCR reads. The sample carries around 760,000 distinct CDR3 sequences, over 35% recorded once. Sequenced material: blood. The receptors shown here come from a woman aged 40 to 49 with Graves' hyperthyroidism.

This clonotype was seen at least ten times. The rearrangement uses TRBV4-1 and TRBJ2-5; D is undetermined. V was trimmed by 3 bases and J by 2 bases, leaving 10 bases between them. This CDR3 is built from 14 residues. CDR1 and CDR2 (germline): MGHRA, YSYEKL. In nucleotides, the CDR3 is TGCGCCAGCAGCCAGGCTCGGGTGCAAGAGACCCAGTACTTC. It is translated as CASSQARVQETQYF.

Only one count was recorded for this clonotype. The genes are TRBV20-1 and TRBJ2-5; D may correspond to TRBD1 or TRBD2 (5 bases each). Trimming cost V 1 base and J 3 bases, with 12 bases left between them. Germline V gene data show CDR1 as DFQATT and CDR2 as SNEGSKA (reference sequence). The CDR3 has 14 amino acids. The DNA for the CDR3 is TGCAGTGCTAGAGGTTCCTGGGGGAAAGAGACCCAGTACTTC. This gives the protein CSARGSWGKETQYF.

This clonotype showed up many times. The chain employs TRBV24-1 and TRBJ1-2, with D perhaps TRBD1 (6 bases). The CDR3 extends over 15 amino acids. V was clipped by 0 bases and J by 8 bases, with 15 bases between them. Germline CDR1 and CDR2: KGHDR and SFDVKD. CDR3 sequence: CATSDLNTGRGGYTF. In nucleotides, the CDR3 is TGTGCCACCAGTGATTTGAACACAGGGAGAGGAGGCTACACCTTC.

The chain carries TRBV19 and TRBJ1-2; D is perhaps TRBD1 (5 bases). With 5 bases removed from V and 5 bases from J, the gap between germline ends came to 18 bases. This CDR3 spans 15 amino acids. In germline, CDR1 is LNHDA, CDR2 SQIVND (reference sequence). Here the CDR3 DNA reads TGTGCCAGTAGTTCAGAGGTACGGGGGATTTATGGCTACACCTTC. This gives the protein CASSSEVRGIYGYTF.

The CDR3 is CAIGQGDSTFF. The CDR3 DNA sequence: TGTGCCATCGGACAGGGGGACTCGACTTTCTTT. The chain recombines TRBV10-3 with TRBJ1-1; 10 positions agree with TRBD1. V was pared by 8 bases and J by 12 bases, with 6 bases of the junction left unmatched. Germline-derived CDR1 and CDR2 are ENHRY and SYGVKD. This CDR3 comprises 11 residues.

The V gene is TRBV7-2, the J gene TRBJ2-7; 9 nucleotides agree with TRBD2. V shed 5 bases and J 2 bases; nucleotides not matched to a gene: 7. Looked up from germline, CDR1 is SGHTA and CDR2 is FQGNSA. The CDR3 consists of 15 residues. CDR3 bases: TGTGCCAGCAGCCAGACTAGCGGAGGGGCCTACGAGCAGTACTTC. This encodes CASSQTSGGAYEQYF.

The rearrangement links TRBV7-2 to TRBJ2-2, with D maybe TRBD2 (6 bases). Trimming took off 1 base at V and 7 bases at J, with 16 bases between the two ends. The CDR3 has 16 amino acids. The germline CDR1 and CDR2 sequences are SGHTA and FQGNSA. The CDR3 here is CASSLERRAPSGELFF. DNA for the CDR3: TGTGCCAGCAGCTTAGAACGGAGGGCCCCGAGCGGGGAGCTGTTTTTT.

The chain couples TRBV10-2 to TRBJ1-1; tentatively, D is TRBD1 (6 bases). The germline V and J ends were trimmed by 11 bases and 3 bases, with 13 bases remaining between them. The CDR3 spans 12 residues. The germline CDR1 and CDR2 sequences are WSHSY and SAAADI. The CDR3 protein is CAAGHRDTEAFF. CDR3 nucleotide sequence: TGCGCCGCGGGACATCGGGACACTGAAGCTTTCTTT.

This clonotype appeared a single time. A junction boundary mismatches the germline segment, possibly from a read error. The chain combines TRBV7-9 with TRBJ1-3; no reliable D call. This CDR3 comprises 14 residues. Germline CDR1 and CDR2: SEHNR and FQNEAQ (reference sequence). The CDR3 nucleotides are TGTACCAGCAGCTTCGCGGACTCTGGAAACACCATATATTTT. Encoded protein: CTSSFADSGNTIYF. Together with reference TRBV7-9 and TRBJ1-3, the CDR3 gives the full variable domain: DTGVSQNPRHKITKRGQNVTFRCDPISEHNRLYWYRQTLGQGPEFLTYFQNEAQLEKSRLLSDRFSAERPKGSFSTLEIQRTEQGDSAMYLCTSSFADSGNTIYFGEGSWLTVV.

The V and J genes are TRBV10-3 and TRBJ2-7, with 10 bases lining up with TRBD2. Trimming removed 0 bases from V and 4 bases from J; junction bases left unmatched: 6. CDR3 length: 16 amino acids. Germline lookup yields CDR1 ENHRY and CDR2 SYGVKD. The DNA for the CDR3 is TGTGCCATCAGTGAGTCCCTTAGCGGGGGGCGATACGAGCAGTACTTC. Translating it yields CAISESLSGGRYEQYF.

This chain connects TRBV5-8 to TRBJ2-6; D is undetermined. This CDR3 comprises 19 residues. V dropped 0 bases and J dropped 4 bases, with 20 bases sitting between them. Germline V CDR1 and CDR2: SGHTS, YDEGEE. In DNA form, the CDR3 reads TGTGCCAGCAGCTTGGCCGGCCGGAGCCACCCTATGGGGGCCAACGTCCTGACTTTC. Amino acids: CASSLAGRSHPMGANVLTF.

V usage is TRBV29-1 and J usage is TRBJ2-4; D might be TRBD1 (5 bases). Germline loops: CDR1 SQVTM, CDR2 ANQGSEA. V shed 6 bases and J shed 1 base, with 22 bases lying between them. The CDR3 is 17 amino acids. The CDR3 DNA is TGCAGCGTGATACAGGATCTGGGGTTCGTGGCCAAAAACATTCAGTACTTC. Protein product: CSVIQDLGFVAKNIQYF. Supplemented by reference TRBV29-1 and TRBJ2-4, the full variable domain reads SAVISQKPSRDICQRGTSLTIQCQVDSQVTMMFWYRQQPGQSLTLIATANQGSEATYESGFVIDKFPISRPNLTFSTLTVSNMSPEDSSIYLCSVIQDLGFVAKNIQYFGAGTRLSVL.

This clonotype has just one count. The rearrangement links TRBV2 to TRBJ2-6; no reliable D call. CDR1 is SNHLY and CDR2 is FYNNEI in the germline V gene. Between the trimmed V and J ends, which lost 5 bases and 0 bases, there was a span of 11 bases. This CDR3 has 16 residues. CDR3 in amino acids: CASSPPTSSGANVLTF. The CDR3 DNA is TGTGCCAGCAGTCCTCCTACCAGCTCTGGGGCCAACGTCCTGACTTTC.

About this clonotype: A much larger clone sits a single nucleotide away, making a read error possible. V and J are TRBV2 and TRBJ2-5; D is undetermined. The CDR3 length is 12 residues. V lost 6 bases and J 6 bases, leaving 11 bases between the germline ends. Germline V lookup: CDR1 SNHLY, CDR2 FYNNEI. The CDR3 coding sequence is TGTGCCAGCAGGGGGAACCGGAAGACCCAGTACTTC. It yields the protein CASRGNRKTQYF.

The rearrangement uses TRBV7-9 and TRBJ2-7; TRBD1 matches 10 bases. This CDR3 comprises 16 residues. Germline V lookup: CDR1 SEHNR, CDR2 FQNEAQ (reference sequence). Germline trimming cut 5 bases from V and 6 bases from J; bases unmatched to any gene: 13. CDR3 DNA sequence: TGTGCCAGCAGCACTTGGACAGGGGGGTTTCCGGGCGAGCAGTACTTC. Translating gives CASSTWTGGFPGEQYF. Looking up the rest from reference TRBV7-9 and TRBJ2-7 gives the full variable domain: DTGVSQNPRHKITKRGQNVTFRCDPISEHNRLYWYRQTLGQGPEFLTYFQNEAQLEKSRLLSDRFSAERPKGSFSTLEIQRTEQGDSAMYLCASSTWTGGFPGEQYFGPGTRLTVT.

A remark on this clonotype: No conserved phenylalanine or tryptophan is present at the end of the CDR3, so a read error is the likely explanation. The gene calls are TRBV7-2 and TRBJ1-1; the D gene is possibly TRBD1 (6 bases). The V and J ends lost 3 bases and 5 bases respectively, with 13 bases between them. The CDR3 extends over 14 amino acids. Germline V gene sequence: CDR1 SGHTA, CDR2 FQGNSA. Here the CDR3 reads CASSLSGARTEAFL. The CDR3 DNA reads as TGTGCCAGCAGCTTGTCGGGGGCGAGGACTGAAGCTTTCCTT.